These 8 T cell receptor beta chains were all obtained from the same sample, sequenced in a study of blood T cell repertoires in COVID-19. Using immunoSEQ multiplex PCR, the repertoire was profiled, and TCRdb retains in-frame clones only, with some absent. The sample yields just over 300,000 clones, 75% to 90% seen once. Material: PBMCs or T cells enriched from blood (not recorded which). These receptors came from a woman aged 40 to 55 who had recovered from COVID-19.

The chain carries TRBV19 and TRBJ2-2; possibly TRBD1 for D (6 bases). Trimming cost V 4 bases and J 4 bases, with 10 bases left between them. This CDR3 region has 14 residues. In germline, CDR1 is LNHDA, CDR2 SQIVND (reference sequence). CDR3 sequence reads: CASSRGQSTGELFF. Here the CDR3 DNA reads TGTGCCAGTAGTAGGGGGCAGTCCACCGGGGAGCTGTTTTTT. The full variable domain, its missing parts supplied by reference TRBV19 and TRBJ2-2, is DGGITQSPKYLFRKEGQNVTLSCEQNLNHDAMYWYRQDPGQGLRLIYYSQIVNDFQKGDIAEGYSVSREKKESFPLTVTSAQKNPTAFYLCASSRGQSTGELFFGEGSRLTVL.

There are a few counts of this clone. The chain combines TRBV19 with TRBJ2-7; D perhaps matches TRBD2 (6 bases). The V gene lost 4 bases and the J gene lost 2 bases, with 9 bases spanning the gap. This CDR3 has 13 amino acids. CDR1 is LNHDA and CDR2 is SQIVND in the germline V gene (reference sequence). As DNA, the CDR3 is TGTGCCAGTAGTACGGGACTTCCCTACGAGCAGTACTTC. Its translation: CASSTGLPYEQYF.

The J gene is TRBJ2-5, the V gene TRBV18, with TRBD2 as a possible D gene (6 bases). The CDR3 sequence is 15 residues long. In germline, CDR1 is KGHSH, CDR2 LQKENI. With 2 bases removed from V and 0 bases from J, the gap between germline ends came to 10 bases. CDR3 sequence (DNA): TGTGCCAGCTCACCATCGGGGGACTACCAAGAGACCCAGTACTTC. Amino acids: CASSPSGDYQETQYF. Full variable domain (missing parts from reference TRBV18 and TRBJ2-5): NAGVMQNPRHLVRRRGQEARLRCSPMKGHSHVYWYRQLPEEGLKFMVYLQKENIIDESGMPKERFSAEFPKEGPSILRIQQVVRGDSAAYFCASSPSGDYQETQYFGPGTRLLVL.

The chain carries TRBV7-2 and TRBJ1-6; tentatively, D is TRBD1 (6 bases). CDR3 length: 17 amino acids. Trimming left V 0 bases short and J 4 bases short, with 13 bases between. The V gene's germline CDR1 is SGHTA and CDR2 FQGNSA. The CDR3 DNA is TGTGCCAGCAGCTTAGCCCCGACAGGATCTTATAATTCACCCCTCCACTTT. Amino acid sequence: CASSLAPTGSYNSPLHF.

The gene calls are TRBV12-3 or TRBV12-4 and TRBJ1-1, with TRBD1 as a possible D gene (5 bases). The CDR3 runs to 12 residues. Trimming took off 7 bases at V and 6 bases at J, with 12 bases between the two ends. The CDR3 DNA sequence: TGTGCCAGCACCCCCAGGGTGCCTGAAGCTTTCTTT. This sequence encodes CASTPRVPEAFF.

Concerning this clone itself: Other DNA sequences in the sample encode the same CDR3. This CDR3 reads CASSPTGNQPQHF. The CDR3, as DNA: TGTGCCAGCTCACCTACAGGGAATCAGCCCCAGCATTTT. This sequence joins TRBV18 and TRBJ1-5; possibly TRBD1 for D (6 bases). With 3 bases removed from V and 4 bases from J, the gap between germline ends came to 7 bases. Per the germline V gene, CDR1 is KGHSH and CDR2 is LQKENI. The CDR3 extends over 13 amino acids.

The chain combines TRBV10-3 with TRBJ1-1; 8 bases are a match to TRBD1. V shed 11 bases, J shed 1 base, and the junction held 6 bases outside the gene matches. This CDR3 contains 13 residues. CDR1 and CDR2 from the germline V gene are ENHRY and SYGVKD. The CDR3 DNA sequence: TGTGCCTCGCAAGGGACAGGGAACACTGAAGCTTTCTTT. It encodes CASQGTGNTEAFF.

This chain connects TRBV24-1 to TRBJ2-5; 8 positions match TRBD1. Germline CDR1 and CDR2: KGHDR and SFDVKD. The CDR3 loop spans 16 amino acids. After removal of 3 bases from V and 2 bases from J, the junction contained 7 bases not matched to a gene. The CDR3 coding sequence is TGTGCCACCAGTGATGCCACAGGGACAGGTCAAGAGACCCAGTACTTC. This translates into CATSDATGTGQETQYF.